One TCR beta chain is described in this entry. The participants were between roughly 18 and 100 years old and came from under 25 US areas. Assignment of participants to cohorts was predicated upon participant-reported clinical history. The sample is drawn from a study of blood T cell repertoires in COVID-19. Study summary: Sources were T cells, B-cell-depleted T cells, or PBMCs; the material itself was cDNA or gDNA.

The CDR3 runs 15 residues. The germline V and J ends were trimmed by 6 bases and 9 bases, with 21 bases remaining between them. Germline V CDR1 and CDR2: ENHRY, SYGVKD. Per the original data handling: Reference gene primer amplification gave nucleated cell count estimates. Clones were read by immunoSEQ multiplex PCR, and TCRdb kept only the in-frame ones, dropping some. V, J and clone size were drawn from that table, and D and trimming were deduced from the DNA. The profile shows roughly 400,000 clones, about 90% of them singletons. The chain links TRBV10-3 to TRBJ1-3; D might be TRBD1 (6 bases). The specimen was PBMCs or T cells enriched from blood (not recorded which). This TCR came from a woman under 40 who had recovered from COVID-19. The CDR3 region has the DNA TGTGCCATCAGCCCGAGGGACAATGAGCTTTCCACCATATATTTT. Translation: CAISPRDNELSTIYF.